Each of the 30 T cell receptor beta chains below was sequenced from the same sample in a study of blood T cell repertoires in COVID-19 (dated by TCRdb to 2018 to 2021). The library came from the immunoSEQ multiplex PCR assay. TCRdb's version of the immuneACCESS table is confined to in-frame rearrangements and falls short of the full clone set. An unresolved V gene accounts for under half of the shortfall where checked; the remainder is of unknown origin. This sample is represented by 150,000 to 200,000 clones; about 83% of them were singletons. The ten top clones hold around 13% of the sample. The sequencing input was peripheral blood. These receptors all come from a woman in her 70s with COVID-19, enrolled during active disease.

This rearrangement joins TRBV6-1 to TRBJ2-7; 10 bases are shared with TRBD2. V dropped 3 bases and J dropped 6; count of bases not matched to a gene: 5. The CDR3 runs 14 residues. Germline V CDR1 and CDR2: MNHNS, SASEGT. CDR3 sequence reads: CASSEGLASFEQYF. For the CDR3, the DNA is TGTGCCAGCAGTGAGGGACTAGCGAGCTTCGAGCAGTACTTC.

CDR3 nucleotides: TGTGCCAGTAGGCTGGACAGGGGGTATAGCAATCAGCCCCAGCATTTT. This codes for CASRLDRGYSNQPQHF. This chain uses TRBV19 with TRBJ1-5; 10 positions agree with TRBD1. V lost 6 bases to trimming and J lost 0 bases; unmatched junction nucleotides: 5. Germline CDR1 is LNHDA and CDR2 is SQIVND (reference sequence). The CDR3 loop spans 16 amino acids.

This chain links TRBV11-2 with TRBJ2-5, with 15 positions matching TRBD2. This CDR3 contains 17 residues. The ends lost 5 bases at V and 7 bases at J; junction bases unmatched: 11. Germline V gene lookup returns CDR1 SGHAT and CDR2 FQNNGV. CDR3 in amino acids: CASSRGLAGGRIGTQYF. CDR3 sequence (DNA): TGTGCCAGCAGCCGGGGACTAGCGGGAGGAAGGATTGGGACCCAGTACTTC.

This chain joins TRBV25-1 and TRBJ2-3; D unresolved. Germline V CDR1 and CDR2: MGHDK, SYGVNS. The CDR3 loop spans 15 amino acids. V lost 1 base to trimming and J lost 0 bases, with 8 bases between them. As DNA, the CDR3 is TGTGCCAGCAGTGAATTTCTGACTAGCACAGATACGCAGTATTTT. It is translated as CASSEFLTSTDTQYF.

The CDR3 DNA reads as TGTGCCAGCAGCTTAGCGGGGGCAGGCTATGGCTACACCTTC. It translates to CASSLAGAGYGYTF. The chain links TRBV7-8 to TRBJ1-2; the D gene is possibly TRBD1 (6 bases). The length of the CDR3 is 14 residues. V was shortened by 0 bases and J by 4 bases, with 9 bases between the two germline ends. Germline lookup yields CDR1 SGHVS and CDR2 FQNEAQ.

The chain joins TRBV10-3 to TRBJ2-2; weak D call: TRBD1 (6 bases). V lost 6 bases, J lost 1 base, and 12 bases lay in between. This CDR3 has 15 amino acids. Germline CDR1 is ENHRY and CDR2 is SYGVKD. In DNA, the CDR3 is TGTGCCATCAGAGCAAACAGGGAGAACACCGGGGAGCTGTTTTTT. This codes for CAIRANRENTGELFF.

The V gene is TRBV18, the J gene TRBJ2-2; 8 bases align to TRBD1. The J segment lost 1 base and the V segment lost 3 bases, leaving 1 base of the junction unmatched. The CDR3 runs 15 residues. Germline lookup yields CDR1 KGHSH and CDR2 LQKENI. CDR3 nucleotides: TGTGCCAGCTCACCCGGGACAGGGAACACCGGGGAGCTGTTTTTT. It specifies CASSPGTGNTGELFF.

The rearrangement joins TRBV11-3 to TRBJ2-1, with 11 bases lining up with TRBD2. With 1 base clipped from V and 8 bases from J, the junction kept 7 bases outside the gene matches. This CDR3 contains 16 residues. Germline CDR1 is SGHNT and CDR2 is YENEEA. DNA for the CDR3: TGTGCCAGCAGCTTAGTATTACTAGCGGGAGTACATGAGCAGTTCTTC. Its protein is CASSLVLLAGVHEQFF.

This clone was recorded once. As DNA, the CDR3 is TGTGCCACCTCAGAGGGCGAGCAGTTCTTC. Translated: CATSEGEQFF. V and J are TRBV10-3 and TRBJ2-1, with D perhaps TRBD2 (5 bases). The germline V gene has CDR1 ENHRY and CDR2 SYGVKD. The CDR3 runs to 10 residues. Trimming cost V 10 bases and J 10 bases, with 11 bases left between them.

V is TRBV23-1 and J is TRBJ1-3; D uncertain. TRBV23-1 is noted as an ORF with a role that remains uncertain. This CDR3 spans 16 amino acids. The V end was cut by 0 bases, the J end by 0 bases, with 9 bases between. CDR3 bases: TGCGCCAGCAGTCAATCATATCCGTTCTCTGGAAACACCATATATTTT. It codes for CASSQSYPFSGNTIYF.

The table lists this clone with a few counts. V gene TRBV11-3 combines with J gene TRBJ2-7; 11 bases are a match to TRBD1. Per the germline V gene, CDR1 is SGHNT and CDR2 is YENEEA. Unmatched junction bases numbered 10, after V lost 6 bases and J lost 0 bases. The CDR3 contains 17 residues. CDR3 region: CASSPRTGGLSSYEQYF. The DNA for the CDR3 is TGTGCCAGCAGTCCTCGGACAGGGGGCTTAAGCTCCTACGAGCAGTACTTC.

The chain employs TRBV9 and TRBJ2-7; D possibly corresponds to TRBD1 (5 bases). Per the germline V gene, CDR1 is SGDLS and CDR2 is YYNGEE. With 4 bases removed from V and 5 bases from J, the gap between germline ends came to 16 bases. This CDR3 has 14 amino acids. CDR3 amino acids: CASSTGPTIHEQYF. In DNA, the CDR3 is TGTGCCAGCAGCACAGGCCCGACAATCCACGAGCAGTACTTC.

The V and J genes are TRBV5-4 and TRBJ2-3, with D tentatively TRBD2 (6 bases). The CDR3 sequence is 13 residues long. CDR1 and CDR2 (germline): SGHNT, YYREEE (reference sequence). Trimming removed 4 bases from V and 4 bases from J, with 10 bases in between. The CDR3 here is CASSKSGADTQYF. The DNA of the CDR3 is TGTGCCAGCAGCAAGTCGGGGGCAGATACGCAGTATTTT.

The J gene is TRBJ2-1, the V gene TRBV11-3; D is possibly TRBD1 (6 bases). This CDR3 is built from 15 residues. Germline values: CDR1 SGHNT, CDR2 YENEEA. Trimming took off 6 bases at V and 5 bases at J, with 17 bases between the two ends. CDR3 in amino acids: CASSFRQGFDNEQFF. Here the CDR3 DNA reads TGTGCCAGCAGTTTTCGGCAGGGGTTCGACAATGAGCAGTTCTTC.

The chain uses TRBV7-3 and TRBJ2-1, with 9 positions matching TRBD1. The CDR3 consists of 14 residues. CDR1 and CDR2 (germline): SGHTA, FQGTGA. V lost 5 bases and J lost 10; bases outside the gene matches: 9. The CDR3 spells CASSPQGQGREQFF. The CDR3 region has the DNA TGTGCCAGCAGCCCCCAGGGACAGGGTAGGGAGCAGTTCTTC. Looking up the rest from reference TRBV7-3 and TRBJ2-1 gives the full variable domain: GAGVSQTPSNKVTEKGKYVELRCDPISGHTALYWYRQSLGQGPEFLIYFQGTGAADDSGLPNDRFFAVRPEGSVSTLKIQRTERGDSAVYLCASSPQGQGREQFFGPGTRLTVL.

This CDR3 is CASSGGGNTEAFF. In nucleotides, the CDR3 is TGTGCCTCTTCGGGCGGGGGGAACACTGAAGCTTTCTTT. V and J are TRBV5-4 and TRBJ1-1, with D possibly matching TRBD1 (5 bases). This CDR3 spans 13 amino acids. CDR1 and CDR2 (germline): SGHNT, YYREEE (reference sequence). Trimming removed 10 bases from V and 1 base from J, with 14 bases in between. The whole variable domain, remainder taken from reference TRBV5-4 and TRBJ1-1, is ETGVTQSPTHLIKTRGQQVTLRCSSQSGHNTVSWYQQALGQGPQFIFQYYREEENGRGNFPPRFSGLQFPNYSSELNVNALELDDSALYLCASSGGGNTEAFFGQGTRLTVV.

The chain carries TRBV19 and TRBJ1-5; D might be TRBD1 (5 bases). Per the germline V gene, CDR1 is LNHDA and CDR2 is SQIVND (reference sequence). CDR3 length: 13 residues. Trimming removed 5 bases from V and 5 bases from J, with 10 bases in between. The CDR3 region is CASSGALDQPQHF. The CDR3 nucleotides are TGTGCCAGTAGTGGGGCCCTCGATCAGCCCCAGCATTTT. The full variable domain, completed using reference TRBV19 and TRBJ1-5, is DGGITQSPKYLFRKEGQNVTLSCEQNLNHDAMYWYRQDPGQGLRLIYYSQIVNDFQKGDIAEGYSVSREKKESFPLTVTSAQKNPTAFYLCASSGALDQPQHFGDGTRLSIL.

J is TRBJ2-7 and V is TRBV7-9; 10 nucleotides agree with TRBD1. The J segment lost 7 bases and the V segment lost 5 bases, leaving 8 bases of the junction unmatched. Germline loops: CDR1 SEHNR, CDR2 FQNEAQ (reference sequence). The CDR3 is made up of 14 amino acids. CDR3 sequence: CASSTRQGAGEQYF. DNA of the CDR3: TGTGCCAGCAGCACGAGACAGGGGGCGGGTGAGCAGTACTTC.

The J gene is TRBJ2-7, the V gene TRBV7-2; 11 bases match TRBD2. Germline CDR1 SGHTA, CDR2 FQGNSA. J was trimmed by 1 base and V by 5 bases; bases with no gene match: 10. The CDR3 is 17 residues long. CDR3 protein: CASSQGTSGLISYEQYF. DNA of the CDR3: TGTGCCAGCAGCCAGGGGACTAGCGGTCTGATATCCTACGAGCAGTACTTC.

The chain couples TRBV5-4 to TRBJ1-4, with D possibly being TRBD1 (6 bases). CDR1 SGHNT and CDR2 YYREEE come from the germline V gene (reference sequence). This CDR3 comprises 14 residues. Trimming pared 0 bases from V and 4 bases from J, leaving 7 bases between. The CDR3 sequence: CASSLGQVNEKLFF. CDR3 nucleotides: TGTGCCAGCAGCTTGGGACAGGTTAATGAAAAACTGTTTTTT.

This chain links TRBV11-2 with TRBJ2-7; possible D gene TRBD2, 6 bases. Germline V gene sequence: CDR1 SGHAT, CDR2 FQNNGV. Trimming removed 0 bases from V and 7 bases from J, with 13 bases in between. CDR3 length equals 14 residues. The CDR3 here is CASSLDRQGGEQYF. The CDR3 region has the DNA TGTGCCAGCAGCTTAGATCGTCAGGGAGGTGAGCAGTACTTC.

V gene TRBV20-1 combines with J gene TRBJ2-3, with D tentatively TRBD2 (6 bases). CDR1 DFQATT and CDR2 SNEGSKA come from the germline V gene (reference sequence). The V end was cut by 4 bases, the J end by 4 bases, with 15 bases between. The CDR3 extends over 14 amino acids. This chain's CDR3 is CSAIEGGGSDTQYF. CDR3 DNA: TGCAGTGCTATTGAGGGAGGTGGCTCAGATACGCAGTATTTT.

V usage is TRBV6-5 and J usage is TRBJ1-1, with 10 bases that match TRBD1. The CDR3 runs 15 residues. The V segment lost 2 bases and the J segment 8 bases; nucleotides outside the gene matches: 8. CDR1 MNHEY and CDR2 SVGAGI come from the germline V gene. The CDR3 DNA follows: TGTGCCAGCAGTTACCCGACAGGGGGCTATAGAGAAGCTTTCTTT. Its translation is CASSYPTGGYREAFF.

The chain combines TRBV6-5 with TRBJ1-4, with 11 bases lining up with TRBD1. In germline, CDR1 is MNHEY, CDR2 SVGAGI. V was pared by 6 bases and J by 6 bases, with 3 bases of the junction left unmatched. There are 14 residues in the CDR3. CDR3 DNA: TGTGCCAGCAGGACGGGACAGGGGGATGAAAAACTGTTTTTT. Translated, it gives CASRTGQGDEKLFF.

The rearrangement joins TRBV18 to TRBJ1-1, with 8 nucleotides matching TRBD1. CDR3 size: 14 residues. The V gene end was trimmed by 5 bases and the J gene end by 3 bases; junction bases not matched to a gene: 5. CDR1 is KGHSH and CDR2 is LQKENI in the germline V gene. CDR3 coding DNA: TGTGCCAGCTCAGCCAGGGGGCAGGACACTGAAGCTTTCTTT. The encoded protein is CASSARGQDTEAFF. Together with reference TRBV18 and TRBJ1-1, the CDR3 gives the full variable domain: NAGVMQNPRHLVRRRGQEARLRCSPMKGHSHVYWYRQLPEEGLKFMVYLQKENIIDESGMPKERFSAEFPKEGPSILRIQQVVRGDSAAYFCASSARGQDTEAFFGQGTRLTVV.

This chain joins TRBV28 and TRBJ1-2, with 8 bases matching TRBD1. The CDR3 contains 14 residues. Germline loops: CDR1 MDHEN, CDR2 SYDVKM. Unmatched junction bases numbered 5, after V lost 4 bases and J lost 4 bases. The DNA for the CDR3 is TGTGCCAGCAGTTCGAGGACAGGGCTCTATGGCTACACCTTC. Its translation: CASSSRTGLYGYTF.

V gene TRBV4-1 combines with J gene TRBJ2-2; 11 bases align to TRBD1. With 4 bases clipped from V and 4 bases from J, the junction kept 5 bases outside the gene matches. There are 16 residues in the CDR3. Germline values: CDR1 MGHRA, CDR2 YSYEKL. CDR3 sequence (DNA): TGCGCCAGCAGCCCAACCGGGACAGGGGGCACCGGGGAGCTGTTTTTT. Amino acids: CASSPTGTGGTGELFF.

The V call is TRBV10-3, the J call TRBJ1-5; 8 nucleotides line up with TRBD1. This CDR3 comprises 14 residues. Germline values: CDR1 ENHRY, CDR2 SYGVKD. V lost 10 bases to trimming and J lost 5 bases; unmatched junction nucleotides: 10. The CDR3 DNA reads TGTGCCACGACGGACAGGGCGGACGATCAGCCCCAGCATTTT. It translates to CATTDRADDQPQHF.

The rearrangement uses TRBV30 and TRBJ2-6; 11 nucleotides match TRBD1. Germline V gives CDR1 GTSNPN, CDR2 SVGIG (reference sequence). CDR3 size: 22 residues. The CDR3: CALLEARTGGVFPFSGANVLTF. Written as DNA, the CDR3 is TGTGCTCTACTGGAGGCAAGGACAGGGGGCGTTTTTCCCTTCTCTGGGGCCAACGTCCTGACTTTC.

This rearrangement joins TRBV27 to TRBJ2-1; 7 bases agree with TRBD1. This CDR3 spans 13 amino acids. The junction had 6 bases not matched to a gene; V was cut back by 10 bases and J by 3 bases. Germline CDR1 and CDR2: MNHEY and SMNVEV (reference sequence). DNA for the CDR3: TGTGCCACGACAGGGCTCAACTACAATGAGCAGTTCTTC. It yields the protein CATTGLNYNEQFF.